This T cell receptor beta chain was recovered during a study of blood T cell repertoires in COVID-19. Study-level information: Sites in the United States, Italy and Spain provided acute and convalescent COVID-19 samples.

Looked up from germline, CDR1 is KGHSH and CDR2 is LQKENI. This CDR3 comprises 13 residues. The ends were cut back, 2 bases at V and 6 bases at J, with 9 bases in the middle. In the original workflow: Reference gene primer amplification gave estimated nucleated cell counts. The data were produced by immunoSEQ multiplex PCR, yet TCRdb's version contains in-frame clones alone and is incomplete. Clonal size and the V and J genes are those of that table, whereas D and trimming came from the DNA. Counted here are fewer than 200,000 clones, roughly 84% occurring once; the ten biggest clones make up 15% to 20%. Individuals drawn from about two dozen US areas were roughly 18 to 89 years old.

The chain combines TRBV18 with TRBJ2-3; a possible D gene is TRBD1 (5 bases). This clonotype originated in a man aged 55 to 69 who had recovered from COVID-19. The sequenced sample was PBMCs or T cells enriched from blood (not recorded which). The CDR3 loop is CASSPRGADTQYF. In nucleotides, the CDR3 is TGTGCCAGCTCACCAAGGGGTGCGGATACGCAGTATTTT.